The 4 T cell receptor beta chains given below trace back to one sample, sequenced in a study of cytomegalovirus exposure and HLA in healthy donors. PCR used 60 Vbeta primers and 13 Jbeta primers. The data were produced by immunoSEQ multiplex PCR, yet TCRdb's version contains in-frame clones alone and is incomplete. The sample yields about 150,000 clones, about 81% seen once. Source material: PBMCs. These receptors were taken from a woman in her 50s in good health and CMV-seropositive.

The chain joins TRBV9 to TRBJ2-7; D is perhaps TRBD2 (5 bases). V lost 0 bases and J lost 0, with 10 bases in between. Germline lookup yields CDR1 SGDLS and CDR2 YYNGEE. The CDR3 has 15 amino acids. Written as DNA, the CDR3 is TGTGCCAGCAGCGTAGAGCCGGGGATCTCCTACGAGCAGTACTTC. It specifies CASSVEPGISYEQYF. The full variable domain, rest sourced from reference TRBV9 and TRBJ2-7, is DSGVTQTPKHLITATGQRVTLRCSPRSGDLSVYWYQQSLDQGLQFLIQYYNGEERAKGNILERFSAQQFPDLHSELNLSSLELGDSALYFCASSVEPGISYEQYFGPGTRLTVT.

The CDR3 is CSTGTGRDTQYF. Written as DNA, the CDR3 is TGCAGCACTGGGACAGGGCGGGATACGCAGTATTTT. The J gene is TRBJ2-3, the V gene TRBV29-1; 9 nucleotides agree with TRBD1. Germline CDR1 and CDR2: SQVTM and ANQGSEA. The CDR3 covers 12 residues. Trimming removed 8 bases from V and 6 bases from J; junction bases left unmatched: 6.

The rearrangement links TRBV5-6 to TRBJ1-2; D not resolved. This CDR3 is built from 13 residues. CDR1 and CDR2 from the germline V gene are SGHDT and YYEEEE. V lost 4 bases and J lost 4, with 11 bases in between. CDR3 DNA: TGTGCCAGCAGCACTACACCTCCCTATGGCTACACCTTC. It encodes CASSTTPPYGYTF.

The chain employs TRBV25-1 and TRBJ2-1; 7 bases are a match to TRBD1. Germline assignment: CDR1 MGHDK and CDR2 SYGVNS. This CDR3 has 14 amino acids. V lost 6 bases, J lost 3 bases, and 5 bases stayed unmatched. This CDR3 reads CASRRRDSYNEQFF. As DNA, the CDR3 is TGTGCCAGCAGGAGAAGGGACAGCTACAATGAGCAGTTCTTC.